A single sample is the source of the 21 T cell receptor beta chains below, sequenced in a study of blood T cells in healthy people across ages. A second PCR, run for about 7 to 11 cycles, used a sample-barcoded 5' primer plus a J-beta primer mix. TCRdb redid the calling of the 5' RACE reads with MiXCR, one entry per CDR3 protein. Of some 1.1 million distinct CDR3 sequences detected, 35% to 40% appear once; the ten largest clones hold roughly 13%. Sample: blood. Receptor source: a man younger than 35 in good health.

The CDR3 protein is CSAWTGAWTEAFF. The CDR3 DNA is TGCAGTGCTTGGACAGGGGCATGGACTGAAGCTTTCTTT. The V and J genes are TRBV20-1 and TRBJ1-1, with TRBD1 matching over 9 bases. J was trimmed by 5 bases and V by 5 bases; bases with no gene match: 6. The CDR3 has 13 amino acids. Germline V gene data show CDR1 as DFQATT and CDR2 as SNEGSKA (reference sequence).

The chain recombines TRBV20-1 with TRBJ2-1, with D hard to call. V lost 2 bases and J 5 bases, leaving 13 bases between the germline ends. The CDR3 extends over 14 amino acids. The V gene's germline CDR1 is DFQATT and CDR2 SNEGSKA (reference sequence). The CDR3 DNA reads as TGCAGTGCTAGATCCCAATCGGACCACAATGAGCAGTTCTTC. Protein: CSARSQSDHNEQFF.

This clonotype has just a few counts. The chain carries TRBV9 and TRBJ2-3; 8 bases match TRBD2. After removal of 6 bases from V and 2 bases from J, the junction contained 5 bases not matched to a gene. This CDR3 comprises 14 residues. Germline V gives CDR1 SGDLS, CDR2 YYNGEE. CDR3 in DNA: TGTGCCAGCAATCTAGCGGGCCTCACAGATACGCAGTATTTT. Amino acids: CASNLAGLTDTQYF.

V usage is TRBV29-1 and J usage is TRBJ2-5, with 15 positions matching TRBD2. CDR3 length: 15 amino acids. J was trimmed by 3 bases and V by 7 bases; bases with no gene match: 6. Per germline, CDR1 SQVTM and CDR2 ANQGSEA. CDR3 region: CSAGLAGGSKETQYF. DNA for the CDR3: TGCAGCGCGGGACTAGCGGGGGGATCCAAAGAGACCCAGTACTTC.

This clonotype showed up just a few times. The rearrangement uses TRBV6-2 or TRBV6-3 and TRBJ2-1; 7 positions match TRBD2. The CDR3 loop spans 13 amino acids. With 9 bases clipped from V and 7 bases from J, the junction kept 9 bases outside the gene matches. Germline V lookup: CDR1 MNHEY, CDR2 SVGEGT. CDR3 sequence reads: CASRLASGNEQFF. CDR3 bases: TGTGCCAGTAGACTAGCATCGGGGAATGAGCAGTTCTTC.

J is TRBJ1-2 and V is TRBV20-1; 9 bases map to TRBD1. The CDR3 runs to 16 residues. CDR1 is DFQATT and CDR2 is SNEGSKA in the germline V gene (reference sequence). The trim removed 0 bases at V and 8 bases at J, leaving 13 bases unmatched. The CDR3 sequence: CSARDLRTGASRGYTF. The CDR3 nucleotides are TGCAGTGCTAGAGATCTAAGGACAGGGGCTTCTCGAGGCTACACCTTC.

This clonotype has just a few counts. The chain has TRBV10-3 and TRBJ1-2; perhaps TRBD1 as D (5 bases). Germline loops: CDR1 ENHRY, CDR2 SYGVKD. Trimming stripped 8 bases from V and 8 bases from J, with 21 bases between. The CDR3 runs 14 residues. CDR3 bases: TGTGCCATCGGGATAGACAGCCCCCTAGGAGGCTACACCTTC. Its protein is CAIGIDSPLGGYTF.

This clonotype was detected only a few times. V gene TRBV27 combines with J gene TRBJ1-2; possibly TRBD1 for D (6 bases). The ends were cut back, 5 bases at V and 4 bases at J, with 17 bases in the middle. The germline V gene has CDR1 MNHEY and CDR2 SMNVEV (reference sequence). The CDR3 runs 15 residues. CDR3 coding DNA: TGTGCCAGCAGTCCCACCCGGACAGTTCTCTATGGCTACACCTTC. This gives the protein CASSPTRTVLYGYTF.

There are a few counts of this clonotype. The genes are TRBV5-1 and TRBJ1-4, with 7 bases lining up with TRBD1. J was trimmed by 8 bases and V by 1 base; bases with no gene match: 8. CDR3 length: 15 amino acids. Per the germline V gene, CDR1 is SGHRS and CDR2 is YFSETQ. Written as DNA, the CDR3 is TGCGCCAGCAGCTTGACAGGGGTACGTAAGGAAAAACTGTTTTTT. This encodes CASSLTGVRKEKLFF. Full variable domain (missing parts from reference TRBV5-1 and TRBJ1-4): KAGVTQTPRYLIKTRGQQVTLSCSPISGHRSVSWYQQTPGQGLQFLFEYFSETQRNKGNFPGRFSGRQFSNSRSEMNVSTLELGDSALYLCASSLTGVRKEKLFFGSGTQLSVL.

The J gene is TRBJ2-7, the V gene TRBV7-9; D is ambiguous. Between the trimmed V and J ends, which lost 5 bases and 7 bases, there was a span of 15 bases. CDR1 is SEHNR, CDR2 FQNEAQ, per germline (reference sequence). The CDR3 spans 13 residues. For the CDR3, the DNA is TGTGCCAGCAGCGGTGGTCGCCACAATGAGCAGTACTTC. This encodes CASSGGRHNEQYF.

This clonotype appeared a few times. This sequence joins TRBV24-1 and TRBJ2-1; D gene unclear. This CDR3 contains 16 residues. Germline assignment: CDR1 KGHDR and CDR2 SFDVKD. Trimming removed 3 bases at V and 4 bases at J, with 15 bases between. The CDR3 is CATSDLPGQMYNEQFF. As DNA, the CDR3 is TGTGCCACCAGTGATCTCCCGGGCCAAATGTACAATGAGCAGTTCTTC.

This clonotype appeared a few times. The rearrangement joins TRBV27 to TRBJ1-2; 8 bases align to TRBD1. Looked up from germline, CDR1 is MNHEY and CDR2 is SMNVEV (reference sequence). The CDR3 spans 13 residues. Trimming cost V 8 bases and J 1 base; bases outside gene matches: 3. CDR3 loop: CASRQGINYGYTF. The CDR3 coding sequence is TGTGCCAGCCGACAGGGGATTAACTATGGCTACACCTTC.

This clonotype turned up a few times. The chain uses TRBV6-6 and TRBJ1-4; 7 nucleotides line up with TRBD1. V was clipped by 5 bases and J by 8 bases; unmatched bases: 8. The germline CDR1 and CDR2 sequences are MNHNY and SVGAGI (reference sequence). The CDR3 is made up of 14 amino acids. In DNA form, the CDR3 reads TGTGCCAGCAGTCCCCGGACAGGAGAGGAAAAACTGTTTTTT. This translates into CASSPRTGEEKLFF.

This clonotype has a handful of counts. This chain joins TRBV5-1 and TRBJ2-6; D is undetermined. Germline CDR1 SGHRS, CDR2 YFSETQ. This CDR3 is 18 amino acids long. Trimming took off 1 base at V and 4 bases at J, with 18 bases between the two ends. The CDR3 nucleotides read TGCGCCAGCAGCTTGACCCCAGGTTCTCCCCGAGGGGCCAACGTCCTGACTTTC. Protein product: CASSLTPGSPRGANVLTF.

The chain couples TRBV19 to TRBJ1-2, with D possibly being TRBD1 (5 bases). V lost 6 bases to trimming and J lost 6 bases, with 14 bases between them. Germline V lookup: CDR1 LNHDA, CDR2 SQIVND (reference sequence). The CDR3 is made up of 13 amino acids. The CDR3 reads CASRSSEGHGYTF. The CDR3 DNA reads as TGTGCCAGTAGGTCATCAGAGGGGCATGGCTACACCTTC.

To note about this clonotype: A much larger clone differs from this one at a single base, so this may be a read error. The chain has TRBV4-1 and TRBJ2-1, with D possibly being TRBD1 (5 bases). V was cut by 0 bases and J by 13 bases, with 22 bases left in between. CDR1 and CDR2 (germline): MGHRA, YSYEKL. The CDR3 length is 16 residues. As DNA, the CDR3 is TGCGCCAGCAGCCAAGATGGACACCAGCTACGAGAGACCCAGTTCTTC. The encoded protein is CASSQDGHQLRETQFF.

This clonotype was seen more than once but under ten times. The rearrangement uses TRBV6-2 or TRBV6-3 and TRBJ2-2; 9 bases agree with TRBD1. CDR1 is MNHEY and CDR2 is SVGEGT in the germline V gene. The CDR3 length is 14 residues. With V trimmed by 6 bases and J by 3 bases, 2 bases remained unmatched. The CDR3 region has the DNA TGTGCCAGCAGAAGGACAGGGGACACCGGGGAGCTGTTTTTT. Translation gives CASRRTGDTGELFF.

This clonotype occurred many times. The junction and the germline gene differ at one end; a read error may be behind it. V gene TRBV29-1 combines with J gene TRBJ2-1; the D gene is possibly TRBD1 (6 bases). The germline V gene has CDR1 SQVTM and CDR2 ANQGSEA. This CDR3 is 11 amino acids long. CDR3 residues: CSVEGGYEQFF. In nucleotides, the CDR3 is TGCAGCGTAGAAGGGGGATATGAGCAGTTCTTC.

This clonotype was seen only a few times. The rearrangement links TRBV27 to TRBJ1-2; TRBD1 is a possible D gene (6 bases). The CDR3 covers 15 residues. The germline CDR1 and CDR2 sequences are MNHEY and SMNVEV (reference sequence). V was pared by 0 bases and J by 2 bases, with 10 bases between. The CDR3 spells CASSLSPQGNYGYTF. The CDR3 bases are TGTGCCAGCAGTTTATCGCCTCAGGGGAACTATGGCTACACCTTC.

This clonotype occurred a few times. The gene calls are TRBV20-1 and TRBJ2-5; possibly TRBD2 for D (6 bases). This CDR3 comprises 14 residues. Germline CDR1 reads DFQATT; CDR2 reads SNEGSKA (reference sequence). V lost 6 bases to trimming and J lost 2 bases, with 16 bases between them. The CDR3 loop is CSALRGLTQETQYF. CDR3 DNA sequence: TGCAGTGCGCTGAGGGGACTGACTCAAGAGACCCAGTACTTC.

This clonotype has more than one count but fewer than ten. In DNA, the CDR3 is TGCGCCAGCAGCTTGGAGTTGGGAGAGGATACGCAGTATTTT. It codes for CASSLELGEDTQYF. This chain uses TRBV5-1 with TRBJ2-3; D is perhaps TRBD2 (5 bases). Trimming shortened V by 0 bases and J by 6 bases, and 11 bases separated the two germline ends. The CDR3 is made up of 14 amino acids. Per the germline V gene, CDR1 is SGHRS and CDR2 is YFSETQ.